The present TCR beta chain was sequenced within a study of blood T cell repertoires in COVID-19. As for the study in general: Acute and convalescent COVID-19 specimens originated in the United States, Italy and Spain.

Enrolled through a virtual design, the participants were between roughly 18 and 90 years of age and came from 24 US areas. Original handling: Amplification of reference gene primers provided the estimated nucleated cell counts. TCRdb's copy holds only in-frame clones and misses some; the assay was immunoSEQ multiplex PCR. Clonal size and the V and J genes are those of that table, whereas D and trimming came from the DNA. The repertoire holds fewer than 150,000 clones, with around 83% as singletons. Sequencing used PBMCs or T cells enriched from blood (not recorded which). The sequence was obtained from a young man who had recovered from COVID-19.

In DNA, the CDR3 is TGTGCCAGTACGCCGGGACTAGCGGGAGGCAATGAGCAGTTCTTC. Protein product: CASTPGLAGGNEQFF. The rearrangement joins TRBV19 to TRBJ2-1, with 15 nucleotides matching TRBD2. The V gene's germline CDR1 is LNHDA and CDR2 SQIVND (reference sequence). The CDR3 is made up of 15 amino acids. Trimming took 7 bases from V and 6 from J; bases not matched to a gene: 4.